This is a list of T cell receptor beta chains from one sample in a study of control samples from healthy donors and cancer patients. Libraries were prepared by immunoSEQ multiplex PCR; TCRdb keeps only in-frame clonotypes and omits some of them. The sample lists 200,000 to 250,000 clones, roughly 94% occurring once. Sequenced input: blood. The receptors originated from a middle-aged man in good health. Both conserved end residues are part of each CDR3. A D gene is named only where the DNA matches it firmly. Clone size appears in some rows only: once, few, many, or a class for an expanded clone.

clone size: NA
V gene: TRBV5-6
D gene: NA
J gene: TRBJ1-1
CDR3 protein: CASSPFMMNTEAFF
CDR3 DNA: TGTGCCAGCAGCCCGTTTATGATGAACACTGAAGCTTTCTTT

clone size: NA
V gene: TRBV3-1/TRBV3-2
D gene: NA
J gene: TRBJ2-5
CDR3 protein: CASSPSHGEETQYF
CDR3 DNA: TGTGCCAGCAGCCCGAGCCATGGGGAGGAGACCCAGTACTTC

clone size: few
V gene: TRBV15
D gene: TRBD1
J gene: TRBJ1-5
CDR3 protein: CATSRGQGGNQPQHF
CDR3 DNA: TGTGCCACCAGCAGAGGTCAGGGGGGAAATCAGCCCCAGCATTTT

clone size: NA
V gene: TRBV6-5
D gene: NA
J gene: TRBJ1-1
CDR3 protein: CASSLAGRNTEAFF
CDR3 DNA: TGTGCCAGCAGCCTGGCAGGCAGGAACACTGAAGCTTTCTTT

clone size: NA
V gene: TRBV7-9
D gene: NA
J gene: TRBJ1-1
CDR3 protein: CASSLEETRVVKAFF
CDR3 DNA: TGTGCCAGCAGCTTAGAAGAAACGAGGGTAGTCAAAGCTTTCTTT

clone size: NA
V gene: TRBV10-1
D gene: TRBD1
J gene: TRBJ1-6
CDR3 protein: CASRGQGYSPLHF
CDR3 DNA: TGCGCCAGCAGAGGACAGGGATATTCACCCCTCCACTTT

clone size: NA
V gene: TRBV7-9
D gene: NA
J gene: TRBJ2-5
CDR3 protein: CASSFSSQGTQYF
CDR3 DNA: TGTGCCAGCAGCTTCTCCAGTCAAGGGACCCAGTACTTC

clone size: NA
V gene: TRBV2
D gene: NA
J gene: TRBJ2-2
CDR3 protein: CASRIGSGGTGELFF
CDR3 DNA: TGTGCCAGCAGGATAGGGTCAGGGGGGACCGGGGAGCTGTTTTTT

clone size: NA
V gene: TRBV10-3
D gene: NA
J gene: TRBJ1-2
CDR3 protein: CAISEDRGAGYTF
CDR3 DNA: TGTGCCATCAGTGAGGACCGTGGCGCTGGCTACACCTTC

clone size: NA
V gene: TRBV27
D gene: NA
J gene: TRBJ1-5
CDR3 protein: CASAKAPQGNQPQHF
CDR3 DNA: TGTGCCAGCGCCAAGGCCCCTCAAGGCAATCAGCCCCAGCATTTT

clone size: NA
V gene: TRBV6-5
D gene: NA
J gene: TRBJ2-7
CDR3 protein: CASSKGPRSTYEQYF
CDR3 DNA: TGTGCCAGCAGTAAGGGACCGCGGTCTACCTACGAGCAGTACTTC

clone size: NA
V gene: TRBV25-1
D gene: TRBD1
J gene: TRBJ1-2
CDR3 protein: CASRGQGDYGYTF
CDR3 DNA: TGTGCCAGCAGAGGACAGGGGGACTATGGCTACACCTTC

clone size: NA
V gene: TRBV2
D gene: TRBD2
J gene: TRBJ2-7
CDR3 protein: CASSLGGPAYEQYF
CDR3 DNA: TGTGCCAGCTCCTTGGGAGGGCCCGCTTACGAGCAGTACTTC

clone size: NA
V gene: TRBV7-6
D gene: NA
J gene: TRBJ1-2
CDR3 protein: CASSSGPPAGYTF
CDR3 DNA: TGTGCCAGCAGCTCCGGGCCCCCAGCTGGCTACACCTTC

clone size: NA
V gene: TRBV18
D gene: TRBD2
J gene: TRBJ2-5
CDR3 protein: CASSPGLAGGPETQYF
CDR3 DNA: TGTGCCAGCTCACCGGGACTAGCGGGGGGGCCGGAGACCCAGTACTTC

clone size: NA
V gene: TRBV6-2/TRBV6-3
D gene: NA
J gene: TRBJ1-1
CDR3 protein: CASSYSMSRGPLNTEAFF
CDR3 DNA: TGTGCCAGCAGTTACTCGATGTCCCGGGGGCCCCTGAACACTGAAGCTTTCTTT

clone size: NA
V gene: TRBV28
D gene: TRBD1
J gene: TRBJ1-6
CDR3 protein: CASIDQDRGSYNSPLHF
CDR3 DNA: TGTGCCAGCATCGACCAAGACAGGGGGTCATATAATTCACCCCTCCACTTT